The clone carrying this T cell receptor (beta chain) was seen a few times. Repertoires were generated with immunoSEQ multiplex PCR, while TCRdb's copy carries only in-frame clones and drops some. In the table there are roughly 160,000 clones, almost 85% of which are singletons. Germline assignment: CDR1 SGHRS and CDR2 YFSETQ. The CDR3 is 15 amino acids. With V trimmed by 0 bases and J by 8 bases, 3 bases remained unmatched. This sample is part of a study of blood T cell repertoires in COVID-19. This TCR was recovered from an elderly woman with COVID-19, enrolled during active disease. The V gene is TRBV5-1, the J gene TRBJ2-1; TRBD2 aligns across 12 bases. The specimen was peripheral blood. The CDR3, as DNA: TGCGCCAGCAGCTTGGGACTAGCGGGGGTCTATGAGCAGTTCTTC. It specifies CASSLGLAGVYEQFF. The full variable domain, in which reference TRBV5-1 and TRBJ2-1 provide the parts outside the CDR3, is KAGVTQTPRYLIKTRGQQVTLSCSPISGHRSVSWYQQTPGQGLQFLFEYFSETQRNKGNFPGRFSGRQFSNSRSEMNVSTLELGDSALYLCASSLGLAGVYEQFFGPGTRLTVL.